This T cell receptor (beta chain) came from a study of identifying expanded T cells in peripheral blood. Study observations and caveats: Roughly two-week clone count variance significantly increased as total template count grew. Over approximately two and four weeks, about 15 and 19 clones changed, versus more than 1 between replicates.

V lost 4 bases, J lost 10 bases, and 11 bases lay in between. This CDR3 has 12 residues. The germline CDR1 and CDR2 sequences are ENHRY and SYGVKD. Assay used: immunoSEQ multiplex PCR; TCRdb lists only in-frame clones, some missing. The sample has over 100,000 clones; about 87% are singletons. Notes on this clone: Antigen: not known.

During the collection period, no donor immune events like infections were recorded. The sample was blood. This clonotype was sampled from a person aged 18-70 years in good health. V gene TRBV10-3 combines with J gene TRBJ2-1; possibly TRBD1 or TRBD2 for D (6 bases each). The CDR3 DNA is TGTGCCATCAGTGGATCGGGGGCCGAGCAGTTCTTC. Translated: CAISGSGAEQFF.